A selection of T cell receptor beta chains follows, all from one sample in a study of beta chain features in type 1 diabetes. The protocol was immunoSEQ multiplex PCR, while the TCRdb copy is restricted to in-frame clones and leaves out a portion. This sample has about 240,000 clones, with around 14% found just once. Sequenced material: naive CD4+ T cells from blood. These receptors were collected from a man aged 25 to 40 with type 1 diabetes. Each CDR3 is given with its conserved first and last residue. Each record gives: D gene, clone size, J gene, V gene, CDR3 DNA, CDR3 protein. D genes are given only for firm matches. Expanded clones are given a class, and other clones once, few, many or no size at all.

TRBD2,.,TRBJ2-3,TRBV11-2,TGTGCCAGCAGCTTAGATCGGGGGGGATCAGATACGCAGTATTTT,CASSLDRGGSDTQYF
TRBD2,few,TRBJ2-7,TRBV9,TGTGCCAGCAGCGTAGCACTAGCGGGCACCTACGAGCAGTACTTC,CASSVALAGTYEQYF
.,.,TRBJ2-3,TRBV30,TGTGCCTGGAGTGTAACAAGGGGAAACACAGATACGCAGTATTTT,CAWSVTRGNTDTQYF
TRBD1,.,TRBJ1-1,TRBV29-1,TGCAGCGTTGATGGCCCAGCGACAGGGGTCACTGAAGCTTTCTTT,CSVDGPATGVTEAFF
.,few,TRBJ2-7,TRBV29-1,TGCAGCGCCTCGACTAACTCCTACGAGCAGTACTTC,CSASTNSYEQYF
TRBD1,few,TRBJ1-1,TRBV6-1,TGTGCCAGCAGTCAGCAGGGGGACACTGAAGCTTTCTTT,CASSQQGDTEAFF
TRBD1,few,TRBJ2-7,TRBV9,TGTGCCAGCCTACACTCGGGACAGTTCTACGAGCAGTACTTC,CASLHSGQFYEQYF
TRBD1,.,TRBJ1-2,TRBV18,TGTGCCAGCTCACCTCCGGGACAGGCGACCTATGGCTACACCTTC,CASSPPGQATYGYTF
.,.,TRBJ1-1,TRBV7-2,TGTGCCAGCAGCCCGGGGGGAGGAGGGTTCAACACTGAAGCTTTCTTT,CASSPGGGGFNTEAFF
TRBD1,.,TRBJ1-2,TRBV11-2,TGTGCCAGCAGCACCGGAGCGGGACAGGTTCATGGCTACACCTTC,CASSTGAGQVHGYTF
TRBD1,.,TRBJ1-2,TRBV6-1,TGTGCCAGCAGTAGGACAGGGGAGGGCTATGGCTACACCTTC,CASSRTGEGYGYTF
.,.,TRBJ2-7,TRBV29-1,TGCAGCGTTGAGTTTGGAGATAATAGTAGCGAGCAGTACTTC,CSVEFGDNSSEQYF
.,.,TRBJ1-1,TRBV29-1,TGCAGCGTTGAAGGGACTCCGAACACTGAAGCTTTCTTT,CSVEGTPNTEAFF
.,few,TRBJ1-1,TRBV6-5,TGTGCCAGCAGTTCCAGAATCGCTGAAGCTTTCTTT,CASSSRIAEAFF
.,.,TRBJ1-5,TRBV19,TGTGCCAGTCGAGATACTACCGGACTCGGGAGGGGAAATCAGCCCCAGCATTTT,CASRDTTGLGRGNQPQHF
TRBD2,few,TRBJ2-1,TRBV5-1,TGCGCCAGCAGCCCGAGCGGGAGGGGCTACAATGAGCAGTTCTTC,CASSPSGRGYNEQFF
TRBD1,.,TRBJ2-3,TRBV19,TGTGCCAGTAGTACTACAGGGGGCACAGATACGCAGTATTTT,CASSTTGGTDTQYF
TRBD1,.,TRBJ1-5,TRBV28,TGTGCCAGCAGTCAATCGGGACAGGGGGCAATGAATCAGCCCCAGCATTTT,CASSQSGQGAMNQPQHF
TRBD2,few,TRBJ2-2,TRBV9,TGTGCCAGCAGCGTAGTGAGCGGGGGGGCCAACACCGGGGAGCTGTTTTTT,CASSVVSGGANTGELFF
.,.,TRBJ2-5,TRBV29-1,TGCAGCGTTGTTCGGGGTAGCAGTCAAGAGACCCAGTACTTC,CSVVRGSSQETQYF
TRBD2,.,TRBJ2-1,TRBV4-1,TGCGCCAGCAGAGAACTAGCGGGATCCCTATACAATGAGCAGTTCTTC,CASRELAGSLYNEQFF
TRBD1,few,TRBJ2-2,TRBV7-2,TGTGCCAGCAGCAGCCGGACAGGGAACACCGGGGAGCTGTTTTTT,CASSSRTGNTGELFF
TRBD1,.,TRBJ2-3,TRBV7-9,TGTGCCAGCAGCTTAAAACGGGGACAGGCCTTCACAGATACGCAGTATTTT,CASSLKRGQAFTDTQYF
TRBD1,.,TRBJ1-5,TRBV4-1,TGCGCCAGCAGCCAAGGGGGATTGACAGGGGGCAATCAGCCCCAGCATTTT,CASSQGGLTGGNQPQHF
.,many,TRBJ1-2,TRBV30,TGTGCCTGGGTAACAGAGCTCTATGGCTACACCTTC,CAWVTELYGYTF
.,.,TRBJ2-1,TRBV5-1,TGCGCCAGCACCATCCGGCAGGGAAGCTCCTACAATGAGCAGTTCTTC,CASTIRQGSSYNEQFF